These 8 T cell receptor beta chains were all obtained from the same sample, sequenced in a study of metastatic and nonmetastatic thyroid tumors. TCRdb reanalyzed the PCR reads via MiXCR. The sample includes around 14,000 clones, over 20% of them seen just once. None of the patients had undergone any treatment ahead of thyroid surgery. What was sequenced was tumor tissue. The receptor source for this set is a female donor with papillary thyroid cancer or a benign thyroid nodule (not recorded which). Some clones in this sample may be carry-over from other donors' samples.

This clone was picked up a small number of times. The sample holds other DNA sequences that translate to the same CDR3. The chain joins TRBV7-6 to TRBJ2-1; 7 bases are shared with TRBD1. In germline, CDR1 is SGHVS, CDR2 FNYEAQ. The CDR3 is 15 amino acids. The trim removed 9 bases at V and 3 bases at J, leaving 11 bases unmatched. CDR3 nucleotide sequence: TGTGCCAGAAGCCGGGACAGAGACTACTACAATGAGCAGTTCTTC. Protein sequence: CARSRDRDYYNEQFF.

The V and J genes are TRBV6-1 and TRBJ1-1; weak D call: TRBD1 (5 bases). The CDR3 has 13 amino acids. CDR1 and CDR2 from the germline V gene are MNHNS and SASEGT. Trimming shortened V by 11 bases and J by 1 base, and 14 bases separated the two germline ends. Here the CDR3 reads CAESGTENTEAFF. Written as DNA, the CDR3 is TGTGCCGAATCCGGGACGGAGAACACTGAAGCTTTCTTT.

Ten or more counts support this clone. The gene calls are TRBV29-1 and TRBJ1-3, with 8 nucleotides matching TRBD1. Germline-derived CDR1 and CDR2 are SQVTM and ANQGSEA. The V and J ends lost 3 bases and 3 bases, in that order; junction bases with no gene match: 13. The CDR3 length is 17 residues. CDR3 coding DNA: TGCAGCGTTGACCCATTACCAGACAGGGGATTTGGAAACACCATATATTTT. Translation: CSVDPLPDRGFGNTIYF.

This clone has ten or more counts. The genes are TRBV30 and TRBJ2-7; no firm D call. The V end was cut by 3 bases, the J end by 7 bases, with 13 bases between. The V gene's germline CDR1 is GTSNPN and CDR2 SVGIG (reference sequence). This CDR3 region has 12 residues. DNA for the CDR3: TGTGCCTGGAGCCCCTGGGGTCGGGAGCAGTACTTC. Protein sequence: CAWSPWGREQYF.

This clone ranks as medium-sized. This chain connects TRBV6-1 to TRBJ1-1; 7 bases line up with TRBD1. The CDR3 runs 15 residues. The germline V gene encodes CDR1 MNHNS and CDR2 SASEGT. V shed 5 bases, J shed 1 base, and the junction held 7 bases outside the gene matches. CDR3 nucleotide sequence: TGTGCCAGCAGTTCCGACCGGACAGGGAACACTGAAGCTTTCTTT. It encodes CASSSDRTGNTEAFF.

This clone was recorded only once. Other nucleotide sequences in the sample specify the same CDR3. The chain has TRBV20-1 and TRBJ1-1, with D perhaps TRBD1 (6 bases). Trimming took 4 bases from V and 4 from J, leaving 16 bases between them. The germline V gene has CDR1 DFQATT and CDR2 SNEGSKA (reference sequence). The CDR3 loop spans 14 amino acids. The CDR3 coding sequence is TGCAGTGCTATCGCAGGGGATGGGGGCACTGAAGCTTTCTTT. Translation gives CSAIAGDGGTEAFF.

This chain uses TRBV11-1 with TRBJ1-2; 8 bases map to TRBD1. V lost 0 bases, J lost 6 bases, and 9 bases stayed unmatched. This CDR3 has 16 residues. Germline V gives CDR1 SGHAT, CDR2 FQDESV (reference sequence). The CDR3 loop reads CASSLARRTGQDGYTF. The CDR3 DNA follows: TGTGCCAGCAGCTTAGCTCGTCGGACAGGGCAGGATGGCTACACCTTC. The whole variable domain, remainder taken from reference TRBV11-1 and TRBJ1-2, is EAEVAQSPRYKITEKSQAVAFWCDPISGHATLYWYRQILGQGPELLVQFQDESVVDDSQLPKDRFSAERLKGVDSTLKIQPAELGDSAMYLCASSLARRTGQDGYTFGSGTRLTVV.

This clone came up many times. The rearrangement uses TRBV6-2 or TRBV6-3 and TRBJ2-3, with a tentative D call TRBD2 (5 bases). V lost 4 bases, J lost 9 bases, and 20 bases lay in between. The germline CDR1 and CDR2 sequences are MNHEY and SVGEGT. The length of the CDR3 is 15 residues. The CDR3 DNA reads TGTGCCAGCAGTTCCCGAGGGCACCCCCCGGACACGCAGTATTTT. Residues: CASSSRGHPPDTQYF.